This T cell receptor (beta chain) was recorded in a study of cytomegalovirus exposure and HLA in healthy donors. The germline V gene has CDR1 SGHNT and CDR2 YENEEA. The V and J ends lost 0 bases and 3 bases respectively, with 9 bases between them. The CDR3 length is 15 residues. The PCR employed 60 Vbeta primers together with 13 Jbeta primers. Some clones are missing from TCRdb's copy, which holds only in-frame ones; the method was immunoSEQ multiplex PCR. The data contain under 150,000 clones, 65% to 80% of them singletons. Healthy bone marrow donors made up the cohort. The receptor's source is a male donor in good health and CMV-seropositive. The sequencing input was PBMCs. The chain combines TRBV11-3 with TRBJ2-1, with a weak D call TRBD1 (5 bases). The CDR3 DNA is TGTGCCAGCAGCTTAGAATGGCAGGGCTACAATGAGCAGTTCTTC. Translating gives CASSLEWQGYNEQFF.